This T cell receptor beta chain comes out of a study of shared clonotypes between healthy human individuals. For the study at large: Donors consisted of two women and a few men between 18 and 49.

Study observations and caveats: Clonotypes shared by all four sorted-subset donors had higher generation probabilities than non-shared clonotypes.

This clone has just one count. The antigen remains unidentified. The same CDR3 also results from other DNA sequences found in this sample. Trimming removed 0 bases from V and 0 bases from J, with 8 bases in between. The CDR3 length is 15 residues. Germline CDR1 reads MGHRA; CDR2 reads YSYEKL. As handled by the study authors: Junction-only sequences without quality scores were provided by ImmunoSEQ, so filtering was different. The method was immunoSEQ multiplex PCR; TCRdb's version includes in-frame clones alone and lacks a portion of them. The V and J calls and clone size were taken over from that table, and D and trimming were inferred from the DNA. This sample yields 450,000 to 700,000 clones, of which over 95% are seen a single time; about 0.11% belongs to the top ten. Terminally differentiated effector memory CD45RA+ cells were left out of the naive CD8 fraction, which was CD45RO-negative and positively selected for CCR7.

Sequenced: naive CD8+ T cells sorted from blood. This clonotype originated in a woman aged 25 to 39 in good health. The V and J genes are TRBV4-1 and TRBJ1-2; D is uncertain. The CDR3 DNA follows: TGCGCCAGCAGCCAAGATCCGGCAGCTAACTATGGCTACACCTTC. It is translated as CASSQDPAANYGYTF.